Below are 20 T cell receptor beta chains sequenced from a single sample in a study of T cell changes during pregnancy in multiple sclerosis. Profiling relied on immunoSEQ multiplex PCR, and the TCRdb table lists in-frame clones only, not all of them. Seen here are around 80,000 clones, 94% observed once, and the top ten hold around 0.97%. Sequences were derived from peripheral blood, sampled in the second trimester of pregnancy. These TCRs come from a female donor in good health, enrolled as a control in a pregnancy study.

The chain recombines TRBV19 with TRBJ2-1; tentatively, D is TRBD2 (5 bases). Trimming shortened V by 8 bases and J by 4 bases, and 18 bases separated the two germline ends. Germline V gene data show CDR1 as LNHDA and CDR2 as SQIVND (reference sequence). CDR3 length: 15 residues. The chain's CDR3 is CASSRGPLEYNEQFF. CDR3 DNA sequence: TGTGCCAGTTCACGCGGGCCGCTCGAATACAATGAGCAGTTCTTC.

V usage is TRBV25-1 and J usage is TRBJ1-1; 8 nucleotides line up with TRBD1. V shed 2 bases and J 4 bases; nucleotides not matched to a gene: 0. Germline V gene lookup returns CDR1 MGHDK and CDR2 SYGVNS. CDR3 length: 13 amino acids. CDR3 DNA: TGTGCCAGCAGTGAAGGACAGGGCACTGAAGCTTTCTTT. Translating gives CASSEGQGTEAFF.

The V gene is TRBV19, the J gene TRBJ1-5; a possible D gene is TRBD1 (5 bases). The CDR3 length is 13 residues. Germline V lookup: CDR1 LNHDA, CDR2 SQIVND (reference sequence). With 3 bases removed from V and 4 bases from J, the gap between germline ends came to 7 bases. The CDR3 DNA sequence: TGTGCCAGTAGTATCCCAGGGAATCAGCCCCAGCATTTT. Translated, it gives CASSIPGNQPQHF.

This chain uses TRBV19 with TRBJ2-7; D is uncertain. The CDR3 is 13 amino acids. The ends were cut back, 1 base at V and 3 bases at J, with 7 bases in the middle. The germline V gene encodes CDR1 LNHDA and CDR2 SQIVND (reference sequence). In DNA, the CDR3 is TGTGCCAGTAGTATAGTGAACAGCTACGAGCAGTACTTC. This codes for CASSIVNSYEQYF. The variable domain in full, with the rest retrieved from reference TRBV19 and TRBJ2-7, is DGGITQSPKYLFRKEGQNVTLSCEQNLNHDAMYWYRQDPGQGLRLIYYSQIVNDFQKGDIAEGYSVSREKKESFPLTVTSAQKNPTAFYLCASSIVNSYEQYFGPGTRLTVT.

This chain connects TRBV28 to TRBJ2-1; D is ambiguous. CDR3 length: 12 residues. The V gene lost 6 bases and the J gene lost 4 bases, with 7 bases spanning the gap. Germline V CDR1 and CDR2: MDHEN, SYDVKM. CDR3 protein: CASSLPYNEQFF. As DNA, the CDR3 is TGTGCCAGCAGCCTCCCTTACAATGAGCAGTTCTTC.

This chain connects TRBV6-6 to TRBJ1-2, with 10 bases matching TRBD1. The CDR3 is 14 amino acids. V was clipped by 5 bases and J by 3 bases; unmatched bases: 3. Germline V CDR1 and CDR2: MNHNY, SVGAGI (reference sequence). CDR3 sequence (DNA): TGTGCCAGCAGTCCGGACAGGGGGTACTATGGCTACACCTTC. This gives the protein CASSPDRGYYGYTF.

This clone was counted a few times. This sequence joins TRBV28 and TRBJ2-2; 10 nucleotides agree with TRBD1. There are 16 residues in the CDR3. Per germline, CDR1 MDHEN and CDR2 SYDVKM. V lost 1 base and J lost 3; bases outside the gene matches: 2. The CDR3 is CASSLLGTGDTGELFF. The CDR3 bases are TGTGCCAGCAGTTTATTGGGGACAGGGGACACCGGGGAGCTGTTTTTT.

The rearrangement links TRBV5-6 to TRBJ2-1; D gene uncertain. V was shortened by 5 bases and J by 8 bases, with 11 bases between the two germline ends. Germline V gene sequence: CDR1 SGHDT, CDR2 YYEEEE. The CDR3 spans 12 residues. In nucleotides, the CDR3 is TGTGCCAGCAGTCGGAGTATCGATGAGCAGTTCTTC. Its protein product is CASSRSIDEQFF.

The chain links TRBV5-1 to TRBJ2-7; 7 bases line up with TRBD1. CDR1 is SGHRS, CDR2 YFSETQ, per germline. The CDR3 is 14 residues long. V lost 7 bases and J lost 2; bases outside the gene matches: 9. CDR3 protein: CASRAGTATYEQYF. CDR3 sequence (DNA): TGCGCCAGCCGTGCCGGGACAGCTACCTACGAGCAGTACTTC.

The V and J genes are TRBV11-2 and TRBJ1-2; no clear D. This CDR3 spans 16 amino acids. Germline CDR1 and CDR2: SGHAT and FQNNGV. The V gene lost 2 bases and the J gene lost 4 bases, with 17 bases spanning the gap. The CDR3 loop is CASSLLPGRHSYGYTF. DNA of the CDR3: TGTGCCAGCAGCTTACTTCCCGGCCGACACTCCTATGGCTACACCTTC. The whole variable domain, remainder taken from reference TRBV11-2 and TRBJ1-2, is EAGVAQSPRYKIIEKRQSVAFWCNPISGHATLYWYQQILGQGPKLLIQFQNNGVVDDSQLPKDRFSAERLKGVDSTLKIQPAKLEDSAVYLCASSLLPGRHSYGYTFGSGTRLTVV.

V and J are TRBV5-6 and TRBJ2-3; no reliable D call. V lost 0 bases and J 2 bases, leaving 7 bases between the germline ends. The germline CDR1 and CDR2 sequences are SGHDT and YYEEEE. This CDR3 is built from 14 residues. CDR3 protein: CASSLAWATDTQYF. The DNA for the CDR3 is TGTGCCAGCAGCTTGGCCTGGGCCACAGATACGCAGTATTTT. Using reference TRBV5-6 and TRBJ2-3 for the parts outside the CDR3, the full variable domain is DAGVTQSPTHLIKTRGQQVTLRCSPKSGHDTVSWYQQALGQGPQFIFQYYEEEERQRGNFPDRFSGHQFPNYSSELNVNALLLGDSALYLCASSLAWATDTQYFGPGTRLTVL.

This sequence joins TRBV16 and TRBJ1-5; D gene uncertain. CDR1 is KGHSY and CDR2 is FQNENV in the germline V gene. This CDR3 is 12 amino acids long. The ends were cut back, 7 bases at V and 3 bases at J, with 7 bases in the middle. The CDR3 loop is CASTGINQPQHF. CDR3 DNA: TGTGCCAGCACCGGGATCAATCAGCCCCAGCATTTT.

V and J are TRBV15 and TRBJ1-1; 9 bases line up with TRBD1. This CDR3 is 15 amino acids long. V was pared by 3 bases and J by 3 bases, with 5 bases of the junction left unmatched. Germline CDR1 and CDR2: LNHNV and YYDKDF (reference sequence). The chain's CDR3 is CATSRAGTGYTEAFF. The CDR3 DNA reads TGTGCCACCAGCAGGGCCGGGACAGGGTACACTGAAGCTTTCTTT.

V gene TRBV19 combines with J gene TRBJ1-5, with D possibly matching TRBD1 (6 bases). The V and J ends lost 6 bases and 3 bases respectively, with 12 bases between them. Germline CDR1 reads LNHDA; CDR2 reads SQIVND (reference sequence). This CDR3 is 14 amino acids long. The CDR3 DNA reads as TGTGCCAGTAGAAGTACAGGGCACAATCAGCCCCAGCATTTT. The encoded protein is CASRSTGHNQPQHF.

This chain joins TRBV5-6 and TRBJ2-1, with D tentatively TRBD2 (5 bases). The CDR3 loop spans 16 amino acids. V lost 2 bases, J lost 0 bases, and 12 bases lay in between. The germline V gene has CDR1 SGHDT and CDR2 YYEEEE. CDR3 region: CASSLGQGGSYNEQFF. In DNA, the CDR3 is TGTGCCAGCAGCTTAGGGCAAGGAGGCTCCTACAATGAGCAGTTCTTC.

V gene TRBV4-1 combines with J gene TRBJ2-5; 12 positions match TRBD1. Germline V lookup: CDR1 MGHRA, CDR2 YSYEKL. With 2 bases clipped from V and 11 bases from J, the junction kept 12 bases outside the gene matches. This CDR3 is built from 16 residues. DNA for the CDR3: TGCGCCAGCAGCCAACGGCCGGGACAGGGGGCAGGGGAGCAGTACTTC. Amino acids: CASSQRPGQGAGEQYF.

The chain combines TRBV18 with TRBJ1-5; D remains unclear. CDR1 is KGHSH, CDR2 LQKENI, per germline. V was cut by 6 bases and J by 0 bases, with 9 bases left in between. This CDR3 comprises 14 residues. Written as DNA, the CDR3 is TGTGCCAGCTCTCGAGACTATAGCAATCAGCCCCAGCATTTT. This sequence encodes CASSRDYSNQPQHF.

The gene calls are TRBV5-4 and TRBJ2-5, with 8 bases that match TRBD1. This CDR3 is built from 13 residues. The V gene's germline CDR1 is SGHNT and CDR2 YYREEE (reference sequence). V was clipped by 3 bases and J by 5 bases; unmatched bases: 3. CDR3 amino acids: CASSSGGLETQYF. The DNA of the CDR3 is TGTGCCAGCAGCTCAGGGGGCCTCGAGACCCAGTACTTC.

V gene TRBV15 combines with J gene TRBJ2-7; D is perhaps TRBD1 (5 bases). The CDR3 has 16 residues. Per germline, CDR1 LNHNV and CDR2 YYDKDF (reference sequence). The V end lost 5 bases, the J end lost 1 base, and 18 bases lay between the germline ends. CDR3 DNA sequence: TGTGCCACCAGCCTTACGGCAGGGCTTTCATCCTACGAGCAGTACTTC. It encodes CATSLTAGLSSYEQYF.

The chain couples TRBV28 to TRBJ1-4; TRBD1 matches 7 bases. This CDR3 spans 16 amino acids. The germline CDR1 and CDR2 sequences are MDHEN and SYDVKM. The V gene end was trimmed by 4 bases and the J gene end by 4 bases; junction bases not matched to a gene: 9. CDR3 in DNA: TGTGCCAGCAGTTCCGACAGGGAGGACCTTAATGAAAAACTGTTTTTT. Protein: CASSSDREDLNEKLFF.